Described below is a single T cell receptor (beta chain) sequence and its context. The antigen remains undetermined. These data belong to a study of OX40 agonist ivuxolimab in advanced cancers. About the study: Given to patients was ivuxolimab, an agonistic anti-OX40 (CD134) antibody. About 44% of patients had received prior checkpoint inhibitor therapy. Partial response was recorded in three patients: one hepatocellular carcinoma and two cutaneous melanoma cases.

General observations from the study: At 0.1 to 3.0 mg/kg, CD4+ and CD8+ blood T cells expanded clonally by week 6.

TCRdb's copy holds only in-frame clones and misses some; the assay was immunoSEQ multiplex PCR. The sample includes over 75,000 clones, about 89% of them seen just once. V was pared by 0 bases and J by 7 bases, with 3 bases of the junction left unmatched. This CDR3 contains 14 residues. CDR1 is GTSNPN and CDR2 is SVGIG in the germline V gene (reference sequence). The clonotype was recovered from an adult with an advanced solid tumor such as melanoma, head and neck, liver or kidney cancer. The chain has TRBV30 and TRBJ1-3, with TRBD1 identical over 10 bases. The material sequenced was CD4+ or CD8+ T cells sorted from blood, taken in a trial of the OX40 agonist ivuxolimab. The CDR3 DNA reads as TGTGCCTGGAGTGTACCGGGACAGGGGAACACCATATATTTT. Translating gives CAWSVPGQGNTIYF.